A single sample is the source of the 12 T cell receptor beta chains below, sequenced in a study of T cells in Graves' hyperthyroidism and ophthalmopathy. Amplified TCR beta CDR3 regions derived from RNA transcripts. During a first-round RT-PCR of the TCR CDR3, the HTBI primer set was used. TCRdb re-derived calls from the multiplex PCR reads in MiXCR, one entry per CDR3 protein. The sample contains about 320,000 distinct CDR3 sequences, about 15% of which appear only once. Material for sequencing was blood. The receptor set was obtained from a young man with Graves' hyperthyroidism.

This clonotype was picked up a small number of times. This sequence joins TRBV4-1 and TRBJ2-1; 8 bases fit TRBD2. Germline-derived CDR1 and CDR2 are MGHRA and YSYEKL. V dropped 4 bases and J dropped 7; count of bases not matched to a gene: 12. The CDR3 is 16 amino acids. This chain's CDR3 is CASSPRGAGAGNEQFF. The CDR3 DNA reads TGCGCCAGCAGCCCCCGGGGAGCGGGAGCGGGTAATGAGCAGTTCTTC.

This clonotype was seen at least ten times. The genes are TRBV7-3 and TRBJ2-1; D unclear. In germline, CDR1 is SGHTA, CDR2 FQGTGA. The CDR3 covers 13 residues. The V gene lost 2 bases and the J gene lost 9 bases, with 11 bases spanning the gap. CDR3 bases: TGTGCCAGCAGCTTAGGTATCTCCTCTGAGCAGTTCTTC. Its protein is CASSLGISSEQFF. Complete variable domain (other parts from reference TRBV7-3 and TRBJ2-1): GAGVSQTPSNKVTEKGKYVELRCDPISGHTALYWYRQSLGQGPEFLIYFQGTGAADDSGLPNDRFFAVRPEGSVSTLKIQRTERGDSAVYLCASSLGISSEQFFGPGTRLTVL.

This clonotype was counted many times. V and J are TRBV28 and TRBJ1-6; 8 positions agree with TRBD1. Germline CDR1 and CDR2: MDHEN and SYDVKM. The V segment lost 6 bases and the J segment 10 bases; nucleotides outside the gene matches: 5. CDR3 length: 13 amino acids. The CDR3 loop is CASSRGLESPLHF. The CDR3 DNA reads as TGTGCCAGCAGCAGGGGGCTCGAATCACCCCTCCACTTT. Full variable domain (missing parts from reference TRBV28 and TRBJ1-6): DVKVTQSSRYLVKRTGEKVFLECVQDMDHENMFWYRQDPGLGLRLIYFSYDVKMKEKGDIPEGYSVSREKKERFSLILESASTNQTSMYLCASSRGLESPLHFGNGTRLTVT.

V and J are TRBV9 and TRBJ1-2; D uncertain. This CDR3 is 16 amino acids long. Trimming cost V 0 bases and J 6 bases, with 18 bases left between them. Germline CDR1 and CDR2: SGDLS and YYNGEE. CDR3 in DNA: TGTGCCAGCAGCGTAGCAAGAGTCGGCGGCTCTAATGGCTACACCTTC. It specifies CASSVARVGGSNGYTF.

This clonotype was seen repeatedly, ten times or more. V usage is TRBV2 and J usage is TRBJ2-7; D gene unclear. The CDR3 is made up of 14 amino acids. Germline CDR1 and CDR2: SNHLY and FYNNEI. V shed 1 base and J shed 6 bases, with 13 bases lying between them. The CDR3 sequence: CASSEGLEYGEQYF. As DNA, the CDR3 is TGTGCCAGCAGTGAAGGTCTGGAGTATGGCGAGCAGTACTTC.

CDR3 coding DNA: TGCAGTGCGAGCCGGACAGGGATTGCAGATACGCAGTATTTT. This codes for CSASRTGIADTQYF. The V call is TRBV20-1, the J call TRBJ2-3, with TRBD1 identical over 8 bases. Germline CDR1 and CDR2: DFQATT and SNEGSKA (reference sequence). CDR3 length: 14 residues. Losses at the gene ends were 6 bases for V and 4 bases for J; bases not matched to a gene: 9.

The CDR3 region has the DNA TGCAGTGCTACAAAGGGACCGCGGGGGGATGAGCAGTTCTTC. Protein product: CSATKGPRGDEQFF. The chain is built from TRBV20-1 and TRBJ2-1; 8 nucleotides match TRBD2. Germline V gene sequence: CDR1 DFQATT, CDR2 SNEGSKA (reference sequence). The V segment lost 4 bases and the J segment 8 bases; nucleotides outside the gene matches: 10. There are 14 residues in the CDR3.

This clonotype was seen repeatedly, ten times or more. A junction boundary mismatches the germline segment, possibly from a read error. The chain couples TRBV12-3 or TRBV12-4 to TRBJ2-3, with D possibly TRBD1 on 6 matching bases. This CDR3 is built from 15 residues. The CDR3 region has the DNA TGTGCCAGCAATTTAGGGGTCAGGGGATTAGATACGCAGTATTTT. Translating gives CASNLGVRGLDTQYF.

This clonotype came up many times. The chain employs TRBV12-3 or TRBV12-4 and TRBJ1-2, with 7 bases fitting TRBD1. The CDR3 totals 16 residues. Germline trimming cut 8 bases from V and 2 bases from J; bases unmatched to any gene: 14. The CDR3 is CASAPTGSPTNYGYTF. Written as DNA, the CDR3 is TGTGCCAGCGCCCCGACAGGGAGCCCTACAAACTATGGCTACACCTTC.

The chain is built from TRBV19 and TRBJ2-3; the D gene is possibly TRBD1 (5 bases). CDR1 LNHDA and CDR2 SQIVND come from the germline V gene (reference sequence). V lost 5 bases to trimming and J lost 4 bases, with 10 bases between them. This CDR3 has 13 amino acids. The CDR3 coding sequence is TGTGCCAGTAGTTCGACAGTGGCAGATACGCAGTATTTT. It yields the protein CASSSTVADTQYF.

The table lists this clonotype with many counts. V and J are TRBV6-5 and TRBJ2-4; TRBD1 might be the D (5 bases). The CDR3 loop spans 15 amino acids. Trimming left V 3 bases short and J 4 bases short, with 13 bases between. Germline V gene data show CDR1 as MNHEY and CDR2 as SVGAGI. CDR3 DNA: TGTGCCAGCAGTTATCTCGACAGTCAGAAAAACATTCAGTACTTC. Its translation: CASSYLDSQKNIQYF.

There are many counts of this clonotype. CDR3: CATSDFGSGDWGETQYF. In DNA form, the CDR3 reads TGTGCCACCAGTGATTTTGGATCGGGGGACTGGGGAGAGACCCAGTACTTC. V and J are TRBV24-1 and TRBJ2-5; D may be TRBD2 (6 bases). The germline CDR1 and CDR2 sequences are KGHDR and SFDVKD. CDR3 length: 17 amino acids. Trimming cost V 1 base and J 4 bases, with 18 bases left between them.